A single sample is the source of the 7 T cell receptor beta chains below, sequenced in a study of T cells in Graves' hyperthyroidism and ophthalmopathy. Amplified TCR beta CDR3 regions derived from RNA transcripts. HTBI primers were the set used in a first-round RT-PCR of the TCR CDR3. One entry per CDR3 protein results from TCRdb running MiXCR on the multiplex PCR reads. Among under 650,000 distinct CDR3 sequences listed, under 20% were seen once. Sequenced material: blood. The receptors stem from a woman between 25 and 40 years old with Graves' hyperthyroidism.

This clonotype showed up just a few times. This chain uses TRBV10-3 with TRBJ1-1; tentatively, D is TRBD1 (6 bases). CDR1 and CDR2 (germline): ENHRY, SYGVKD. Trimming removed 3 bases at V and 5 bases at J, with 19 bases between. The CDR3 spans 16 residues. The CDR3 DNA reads TGTGCCATCAGTGATTCAGTAATACAGGGTTGGACTGAAGCTTTCTTT. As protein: CAISDSVIQGWTEAFF.

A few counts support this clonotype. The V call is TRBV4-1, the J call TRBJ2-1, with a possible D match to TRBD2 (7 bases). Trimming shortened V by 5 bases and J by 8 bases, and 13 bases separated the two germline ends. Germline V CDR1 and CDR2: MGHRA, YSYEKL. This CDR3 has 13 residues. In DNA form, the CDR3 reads TGCGCCAGCAGCGAGGGGGGGCTGGATGAGCAGTTCTTC. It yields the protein CASSEGGLDEQFF.

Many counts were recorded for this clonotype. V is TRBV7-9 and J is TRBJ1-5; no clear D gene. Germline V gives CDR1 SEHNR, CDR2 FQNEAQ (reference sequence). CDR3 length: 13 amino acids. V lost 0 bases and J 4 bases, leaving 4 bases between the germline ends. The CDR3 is CASSLAENQPQHF. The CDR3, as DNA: TGTGCCAGCAGCTTAGCCGAGAATCAGCCCCAGCATTTT.

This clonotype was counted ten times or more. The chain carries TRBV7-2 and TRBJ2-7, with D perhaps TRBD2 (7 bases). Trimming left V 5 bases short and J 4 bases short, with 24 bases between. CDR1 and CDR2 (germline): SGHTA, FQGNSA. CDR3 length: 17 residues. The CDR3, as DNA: TGTGCCAGCAGCCCCCCGGGGGGCGAAATCTATCGGTACGAGCAGTACTTC. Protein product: CASSPPGGEIYRYEQYF.

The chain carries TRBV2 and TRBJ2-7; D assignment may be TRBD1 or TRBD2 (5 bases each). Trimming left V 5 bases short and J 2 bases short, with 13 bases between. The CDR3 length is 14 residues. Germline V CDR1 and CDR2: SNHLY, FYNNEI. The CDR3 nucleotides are TGTGCCAGCAGTCGGGACCTCACTACCTACGAGCAGTACTTC. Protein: CASSRDLTTYEQYF. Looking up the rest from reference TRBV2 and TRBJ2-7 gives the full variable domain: EPEVTQTPSHQVTQMGQEVILRCVPISNHLYFYWYRQILGQKVEFLVSFYNNEISEKSEIFDDQFSVERPDGSNFTLKIRSTKLEDSAMYFCASSRDLTTYEQYFGPGTRLTVT.

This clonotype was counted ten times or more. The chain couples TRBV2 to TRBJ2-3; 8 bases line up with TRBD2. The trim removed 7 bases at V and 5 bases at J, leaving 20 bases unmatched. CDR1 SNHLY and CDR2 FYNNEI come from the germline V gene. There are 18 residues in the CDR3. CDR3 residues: CASNGVVIAGGRIDTQYF. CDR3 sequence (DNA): TGTGCCAGCAATGGGGTGGTGATCGCGGGAGGCCGGATAGATACGCAGTATTTT. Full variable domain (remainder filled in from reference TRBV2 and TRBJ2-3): EPEVTQTPSHQVTQMGQEVILRCVPISNHLYFYWYRQILGQKVEFLVSFYNNEISEKSEIFDDQFSVERPDGSNFTLKIRSTKLEDSAMYFCASNGVVIAGGRIDTQYFGPGTRLTVL.

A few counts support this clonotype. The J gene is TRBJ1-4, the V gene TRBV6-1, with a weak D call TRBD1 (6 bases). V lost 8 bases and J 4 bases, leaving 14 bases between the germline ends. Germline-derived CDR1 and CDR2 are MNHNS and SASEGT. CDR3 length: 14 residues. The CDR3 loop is CASDGGQYNEKLFF. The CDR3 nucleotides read TGTGCCAGCGATGGAGGACAGTATAATGAAAAACTGTTTTTT.